This T cell receptor beta chain was found in a study of Tregs in tolerant kidney transplant recipients. In the study overall: Recipients received nonmyeloablative bone marrow transplants from related graft donors, with transient mixed chimerism. Study results and caveats: Activated donor B cell expansion appeared to reveal the most relevant donor-specific TCRbeta repertoire. Biological reproducibility was not directly addressed in this study.

Clones were read by immunoSEQ multiplex PCR, and TCRdb kept only the in-frame ones, dropping some. The sample shows 95,000 to 120,000 clones, almost 90% of them seen only once. With 0 bases removed from V and 9 bases from J, the gap between germline ends came to 21 bases. The CDR3 length is 16 residues. Germline V gives CDR1 SGHDN, CDR2 FVKESK. About this clone itself: The antigen is undetermined.

Thawed PBMCs were FACS-sorted into unstimulated CD4+CD25+CD127- regulatory T cells, CD4+CD25- non-regulatory cells, CD4 and CD8 cells. This chain links TRBV14 with TRBJ2-7; maybe TRBD1 (5 bases). The receptor's source is a human donor who received a combined kidney and bone marrow transplant. Specimen: CD4+ T cells from blood, collected before the transplant. The CDR3 sequence: CASSQEWASTAEGQYF. The CDR3, as DNA: TGTGCCAGCAGCCAAGAGTGGGCCTCGACAGCCGAAGGGCAGTACTTC.